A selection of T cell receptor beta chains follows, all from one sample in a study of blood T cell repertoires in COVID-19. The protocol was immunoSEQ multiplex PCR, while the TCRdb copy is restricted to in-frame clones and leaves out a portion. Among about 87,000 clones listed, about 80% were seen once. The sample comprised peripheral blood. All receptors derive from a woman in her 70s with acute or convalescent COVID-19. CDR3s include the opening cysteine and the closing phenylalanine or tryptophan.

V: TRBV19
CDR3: CASGSEYSNQPQHF

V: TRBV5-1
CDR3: CASSDYRGSYNEQFF

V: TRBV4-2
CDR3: CASSQAEPSPLHF

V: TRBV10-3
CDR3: CAISESYGTGAHTEAFF

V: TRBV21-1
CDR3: CASSKEVQGHPYEQYF

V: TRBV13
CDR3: CASSPRQGTGYGYTF

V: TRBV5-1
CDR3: CASSHAGGLTATSTDTQYF

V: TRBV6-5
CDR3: CASGGRSYGYTF

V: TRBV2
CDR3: CASSDNSRETQYF

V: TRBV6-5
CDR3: CASSYSLVNYGYTF

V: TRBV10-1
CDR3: CASSRTSGADTQYF

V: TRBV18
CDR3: CASSQNAASGGVTQYF

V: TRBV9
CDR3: CASSVEGSGANVLTF

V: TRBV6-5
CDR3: CASRTGGRPLYGYTF

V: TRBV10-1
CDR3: CASSESGTGEDEQYF

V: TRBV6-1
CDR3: CASSEAGQGNYGYTF

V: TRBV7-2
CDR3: CASSLSNEQYF

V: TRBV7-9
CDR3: CASSFGGAYGYTF

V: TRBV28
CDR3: CASSSFGGIKETQYF

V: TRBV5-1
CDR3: CASSPGVYGEKLFF

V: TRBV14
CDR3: CASSQGGLRSPLHF

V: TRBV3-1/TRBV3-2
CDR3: CASSQIGGGQTQYF

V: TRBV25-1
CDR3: CASSLDRAAGYTF

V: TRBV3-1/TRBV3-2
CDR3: CASSQRDRDYGYTF

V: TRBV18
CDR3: CASSPGTGMTDEQYF

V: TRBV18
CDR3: CASSAGPNTEAFF

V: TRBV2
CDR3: CASSQDRAYTEAFF

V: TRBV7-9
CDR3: CASSLRTGVVEKLFF

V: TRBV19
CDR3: CASSISGSNQPQHF

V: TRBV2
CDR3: CASSDRQAYTIYF

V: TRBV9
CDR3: CASSDRRTDTQYF

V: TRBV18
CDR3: CASSAGEGGNQPQHF

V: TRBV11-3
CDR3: CASSLKRDGYTF

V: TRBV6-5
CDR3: CASSYSSGGPGEKLFF

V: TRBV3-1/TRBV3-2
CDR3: CASSQDTGLNQPQHF

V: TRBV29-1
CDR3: CSTRQGGSTDTQYF

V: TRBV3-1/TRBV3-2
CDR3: CASSQVGGAMNTEAFF

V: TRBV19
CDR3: CASKVMAGNNSPLHF

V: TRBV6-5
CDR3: CASSYSKGVEKLFF

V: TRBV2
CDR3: CASRKSGGHREQYF

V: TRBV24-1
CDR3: CATSDRGWTGELFF

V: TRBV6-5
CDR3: CASTLVTGGEQYF

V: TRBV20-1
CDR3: CSATSADTQYF

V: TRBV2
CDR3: CASSVLRGQSEQYF

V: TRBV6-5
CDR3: CASKEFPNTEAFF

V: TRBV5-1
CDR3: CASSTGLAGGPETQYF

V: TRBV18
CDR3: CASSRSTSGVNEQFF

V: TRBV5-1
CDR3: CASSPRQEDTEAFF